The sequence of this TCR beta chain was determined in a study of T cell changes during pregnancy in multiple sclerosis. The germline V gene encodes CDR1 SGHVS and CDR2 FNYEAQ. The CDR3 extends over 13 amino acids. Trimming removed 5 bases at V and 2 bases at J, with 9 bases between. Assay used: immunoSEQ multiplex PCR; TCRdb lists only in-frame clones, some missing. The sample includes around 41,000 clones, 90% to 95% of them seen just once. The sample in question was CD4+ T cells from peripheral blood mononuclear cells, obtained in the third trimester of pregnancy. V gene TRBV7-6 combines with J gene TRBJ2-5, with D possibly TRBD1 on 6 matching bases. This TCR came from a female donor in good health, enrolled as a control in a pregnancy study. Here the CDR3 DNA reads TGTGCCAGCAGCCAGGGGTTTCAAGAGACCCAGTACTTC. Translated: CASSQGFQETQYF.